This record looks at one TCR beta chain sequence and its context. One end of the junction varies from germline; a read error may be responsible. These data are taken from a study of control samples from healthy donors and cancer patients. The CDR3 runs to 18 residues. Germline lookup yields CDR1 SSHAT and CDR2 FNYEAQ (reference sequence). Assay: immunoSEQ multiplex PCR; the TCRdb copy retains only in-frame clones and omits some. The sample holds 25,000 or so clones, 70% to 90% seen once. Sequencing was carried out using PBMCs. The sequence derives from a woman aged 55-70 years with head and neck cancer. The gene calls are TRBV7-7 and TRBJ2-3; 7 nucleotides line up with TRBD2. The CDR3 sequence is CASSLALGGGPNTDTQYF. For the CDR3, the DNA is TGTGCTAGCAGCTTAGCGTTGGGCGGGGGACCCAACACAGATACGCAGTATTTT. Full variable domain (rest looked up from reference TRBV7-7 and TRBJ2-3): GAGVSQSPRYKVTKRGQDVTLRCDPISSHATLYWYQQALGQGPEFLTYFNYEAQPDKSGLPSDRFSAERPEGSISTLTIQRTEQRDSAMYRCASSLALGGGPNTDTQYFGPGTRLTVL.